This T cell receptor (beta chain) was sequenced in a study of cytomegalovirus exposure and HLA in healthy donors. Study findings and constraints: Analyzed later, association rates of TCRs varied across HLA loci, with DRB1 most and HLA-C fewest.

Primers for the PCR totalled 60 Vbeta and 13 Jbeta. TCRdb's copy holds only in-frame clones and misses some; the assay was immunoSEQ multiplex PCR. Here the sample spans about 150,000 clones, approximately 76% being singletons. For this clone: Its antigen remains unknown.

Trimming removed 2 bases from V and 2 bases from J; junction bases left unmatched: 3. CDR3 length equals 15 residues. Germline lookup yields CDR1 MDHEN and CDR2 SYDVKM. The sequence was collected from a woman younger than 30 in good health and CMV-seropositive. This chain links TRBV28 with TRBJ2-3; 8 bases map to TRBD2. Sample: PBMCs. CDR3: CASSLRGGVTDTQYF. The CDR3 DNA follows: TGTGCCAGCAGTTTACGGGGGGGGGTCACAGATACGCAGTATTTT.